These 32 T cell receptor beta chains originate from one sample sequenced in a study of blood T cell repertoires in COVID-19. TCRdb keeps only in-frame clones here, not all; method: immunoSEQ multiplex PCR. The data show about 310,000 clones, around 86% seen once. The sample consisted of peripheral blood. These receptor sequences come from a man aged 45-65 years with active or convalescent COVID-19.

V gene TRBV20-1 combines with J gene TRBJ2-3; TRBD1 or TRBD2 may be the D gene (6 bases each). This CDR3 region has 12 residues. The V and J ends lost 3 bases and 5 bases respectively, with 9 bases between them. Germline values: CDR1 DFQATT, CDR2 SNEGSKA (reference sequence). The CDR3 loop reads CSASGGQDTQYF. Written as DNA, the CDR3 is TGCAGTGCTAGTGGGGGGCAAGATACGCAGTATTTT.

The CDR3, as DNA: TGTGCCAGCAGCCAAGCTGGGGAGGCGATCTACGAGCAGTACTTC. Its protein is CASSQAGEAIYEQYF. This chain links TRBV4-2 with TRBJ2-7; tentative D call: TRBD2 (6 bases). Germline CDR1 reads LGHNA; CDR2 reads YNFKEQ. Between the trimmed V and J ends, which lost 1 base and 3 bases, there was a span of 13 bases. CDR3 size: 15 residues.

About this clone: Other DNA sequences in this sample translate to the same CDR3. The gene calls are TRBV28 and TRBJ1-5; D unresolved. The CDR3 runs 12 residues. V lost 6 bases to trimming and J lost 4 bases, with 7 bases between them. The germline gives CDR1 MDHEN, CDR2 SYDVKM. CDR3: CASSLLNQPQHF. CDR3 nucleotides: TGTGCCAGCAGCCTCCTAAATCAGCCCCAGCATTTT.

The count of this clone is one. The V gene is TRBV6-1, the J gene TRBJ1-5, with D possibly matching TRBD1 (6 bases). This CDR3 region has 14 residues. Trimming removed 1 base from V and 9 bases from J, with 13 bases in between. Germline CDR1 is MNHNS and CDR2 is SASEGT. The CDR3 region is CASSEETRGRPQHF. For the CDR3, the DNA is TGTGCCAGCAGTGAAGAGACAAGGGGGAGGCCCCAGCATTTT.

This clone has just one count. Its ends do not fully match the called genes, so a read error is possible. The V call is TRBV3-1 (or the pseudogene TRBV3-2), the J call TRBJ2-3; D call uncertain. The CDR3 loop spans 14 amino acids. Germline CDR1 reads LGHDT; CDR2 reads YNNKEL (reference sequence). CDR3 coding DNA: TGTGCCAGCACCCAACCAATACTGGTAGATACGCAGTATTTT. The encoded protein is CASTQPILVDTQYF.

This chain joins TRBV24-1 and TRBJ2-5, with D possibly matching TRBD1 (6 bases). The CDR3 loop spans 13 amino acids. The V end lost 3 bases, the J end lost 4 bases, and 8 bases lay between the germline ends. Germline loops: CDR1 KGHDR, CDR2 SFDVKD. CDR3 in DNA: TGTGCCACCAGTGATGGGACATTAGAGACCCAGTACTTC. Translating gives CATSDGTLETQYF.

The chain combines TRBV5-1 with TRBJ2-1, with 14 bases lining up with TRBD2. The CDR3 extends over 16 amino acids. Per the germline V gene, CDR1 is SGHRS and CDR2 is YFSETQ. Losses at the gene ends were 2 bases for V and 6 bases for J; bases not matched to a gene: 4. The CDR3 DNA reads as TGCGCCAGCAGCTTCCCGGGACTAGCGGGAGCCAATGAGCAGTTCTTC. Its protein is CASSFPGLAGANEQFF. Full variable domain (rest looked up from reference TRBV5-1 and TRBJ2-1): KAGVTQTPRYLIKTRGQQVTLSCSPISGHRSVSWYQQTPGQGLQFLFEYFSETQRNKGNFPGRFSGRQFSNSRSEMNVSTLELGDSALYLCASSFPGLAGANEQFFGPGTRLTVL.

The gene calls are TRBV20-1 and TRBJ1-2, with TRBD1 matching over 7 bases. CDR1 is DFQATT and CDR2 is SNEGSKA in the germline V gene (reference sequence). The CDR3 totals 11 residues. Trimming at V came to 8 bases and at J to 4 bases, leaving 4 bases not matched to a gene. CDR3 bases: TGCAGTCCAGGGGGTGTCTATGGCTACACCTTC. It encodes CSPGGVYGYTF.

The table lists this clone with a count of one. This rearrangement joins TRBV7-8 to TRBJ2-5; 8 bases fit TRBD1. Germline CDR1 reads SGHVS; CDR2 reads FQNEAQ. The CDR3 length is 14 residues. V trimming: 5 bases; J trimming: 1 base; junction bases outside the gene matches: 3. CDR3 nucleotides: TGTGCCAGCAGCCGAGACAGGGGCCAAGAGACCCAGTACTTC. Residues: CASSRDRGQETQYF.

The chain uses TRBV28 and TRBJ2-3; 9 positions agree with TRBD1. V was clipped by 9 bases and J by 4 bases; unmatched bases: 14. The germline CDR1 and CDR2 sequences are MDHEN and SYDVKM. This CDR3 comprises 16 residues. CDR3 sequence (DNA): TGTGCCAGACCGACTTTATCACAGGGGGCTGCAGATACGCAGTATTTT. Its translation is CARPTLSQGAADTQYF.

The chain employs TRBV10-3 and TRBJ2-3, with D possibly TRBD1 on 6 matching bases. CDR1 ENHRY and CDR2 SYGVKD come from the germline V gene. V was shortened by 3 bases and J by 0 bases, with 19 bases between the two germline ends. This CDR3 is built from 18 residues. CDR3 amino acids: CAISDSRGGATSTDTQYF. DNA for the CDR3: TGTGCCATCAGTGACTCGCGAGGGGGAGCGACTAGCACAGATACGCAGTATTTT.

As concerns this clone: This sample includes further DNA sequences coding for the same CDR3. The chain is built from TRBV30 and TRBJ1-4; D remains ambiguous. V dropped 0 bases and J dropped 7 bases, with 6 bases sitting between them. In germline, CDR1 is GTSNPN, CDR2 SVGIG (reference sequence). This CDR3 is 12 amino acids long. CDR3 bases: TGTGCCTGGAGTGTAATCCGTGAAAAACTGTTTTTT. As protein: CAWSVIREKLFF.

This clone was found once. The chain has TRBV6-5 and TRBJ1-2; 8 bases align to TRBD1. J gave up 3 bases and V 6 bases, and 6 bases lay outside the gene matches. CDR3 size: 14 residues. CDR1 is MNHEY, CDR2 SVGAGI, per germline. The CDR3 DNA follows: TGTGCCAGCAGGGCGGGGACAGGAGACTATGGCTACACCTTC. Residues: CASRAGTGDYGYTF.

This clone was recorded once. The rearrangement joins TRBV7-3 to TRBJ2-1, with a tentative D call TRBD2 (10 bases). V lost 5 bases to trimming and J lost 10 bases, with 33 bases between them. This CDR3 is 19 amino acids long. The germline gives CDR1 SGHTA, CDR2 FQGTGA. The CDR3 bases are TGTGCCAGCAGCCCTTACAGGGGGCCGACTAGCGGGCCCCGGGGGGAGCAGTTCTTC. Its translation: CASSPYRGPTSGPRGEQFF.

This sequence joins TRBV6-5 and TRBJ1-6; TRBD1 is a possible D gene (6 bases). V lost 0 bases, J lost 10 bases, and 13 bases lay in between. Germline V lookup: CDR1 MNHEY, CDR2 SVGAGI. CDR3 length equals 15 residues. Here the CDR3 reads CASSYSGRRGSPLHF. The CDR3 bases are TGTGCCAGCAGTTACTCGGGACGAAGGGGGTCACCCCTCCACTTT.

The chain has TRBV6-5 and TRBJ2-7, with 8 nucleotides matching TRBD2. CDR3 length: 16 amino acids. Trimming removed 4 bases from V and 6 bases from J; junction bases left unmatched: 14. Germline V CDR1 and CDR2: MNHEY, SVGAGI. CDR3 residues: CASSFRLPGTRSEQYF. In DNA, the CDR3 is TGTGCCAGCAGTTTCCGACTCCCGGGGACTAGGAGCGAGCAGTACTTC.

The chain carries TRBV2 and TRBJ1-3; D is uncertain. There are 15 residues in the CDR3. V lost 5 bases to trimming and J lost 2 bases, with 13 bases between them. From germline, CDR1 is SNHLY and CDR2 FYNNEI. The CDR3 DNA follows: TGTGCCAGCAGTCTCGAAATGGCTCCTGGAAACACCATATATTTT. The encoded protein is CASSLEMAPGNTIYF.

The V gene is TRBV19, the J gene TRBJ1-3; D unresolved. The CDR3 is made up of 17 amino acids. Trimming left V 3 bases short and J 0 bases short, with 15 bases between. From germline, CDR1 is LNHDA and CDR2 SQIVND (reference sequence). CDR3 loop: CASSMFFIGVSGNTIYF. The CDR3 nucleotides are TGTGCCAGTAGTATGTTCTTTATCGGTGTCTCTGGAAACACCATATATTTT.

The chain recombines TRBV2 with TRBJ1-1; D gene uncertain. Between the trimmed V and J ends, which lost 2 bases and 6 bases, there was a span of 7 bases. This CDR3 is built from 12 residues. Germline loops: CDR1 SNHLY, CDR2 FYNNEI. The CDR3: CASSELSPEAFF. CDR3 DNA sequence: TGTGCCAGCAGTGAACTATCCCCTGAAGCTTTCTTT.

This clone showed up just once. V is TRBV5-6 and J is TRBJ2-7, with 10 bases fitting TRBD1. With V trimmed by 4 bases and J by 4 bases, 5 bases remained unmatched. Germline CDR1 and CDR2: SGHDT and YYEEEE. The CDR3 is 14 amino acids. Here the CDR3 reads CASSRGQGSYEQYF. DNA for the CDR3: TGTGCCAGCAGCCGGGGACAGGGGTCGTACGAGCAGTACTTC. Together with reference TRBV5-6 and TRBJ2-7, the CDR3 gives the full variable domain: DAGVTQSPTHLIKTRGQQVTLRCSPKSGHDTVSWYQQALGQGPQFIFQYYEEEERQRGNFPDRFSGHQFPNYSSELNVNALLLGDSALYLCASSRGQGSYEQYFGPGTRLTVT.

This clone has only one observation. This chain uses TRBV28 with TRBJ1-2; 10 nucleotides line up with TRBD1. The V segment lost 5 bases and the J segment 3 bases; nucleotides outside the gene matches: 3. The CDR3 spans 14 residues. Germline V lookup: CDR1 MDHEN, CDR2 SYDVKM. DNA of the CDR3: TGTGCCAGCAGTGGGGACAGGGGCTACTATGGCTACACCTTC. It yields the protein CASSGDRGYYGYTF.

In its sample, this clone was seen many times. Written as DNA, the CDR3 is TGTGCCAGCAGTTACGCGGGCTCCTACAATGAGCAGTTCTTC. It yields the protein CASSYAGSYNEQFF. J is TRBJ2-1 and V is TRBV6-2 or TRBV6-3; perhaps TRBD2 as D (5 bases). CDR1 and CDR2 from the germline V gene are MNHEY and SVGEGT. The ends were cut back, 2 bases at V and 0 bases at J, with 5 bases in the middle. There are 14 residues in the CDR3.

This chain uses TRBV7-9 with TRBJ1-1; TRBD1 is a possible D gene (6 bases). Trimming removed 5 bases at V and 4 bases at J, with 17 bases between. CDR1 SEHNR and CDR2 FQNEAQ come from the germline V gene (reference sequence). There are 15 residues in the CDR3. CDR3 nucleotides: TGTGCCAGCAGCCGGCACAGGGAAGGAGGCACTGAAGCTTTCTTT. This gives the protein CASSRHREGGTEAFF.

The chain has TRBV9 and TRBJ2-1; D might be TRBD2 (6 bases). CDR3 size: 16 residues. The germline gives CDR1 SGDLS, CDR2 YYNGEE. V was cut by 6 bases and J by 1 base, with 17 bases left in between. The CDR3 region is CASTQGSRGSYNEQFF. The CDR3 DNA reads TGTGCCAGCACCCAAGGATCCCGGGGGTCCTACAATGAGCAGTTCTTC.

This clone was recorded once. The chain has TRBV11-2 and TRBJ2-7; TRBD2 agrees at 12 bases. Germline V gives CDR1 SGHAT, CDR2 FQNNGV. Losses at the gene ends were 5 bases for V and 3 bases for J; bases not matched to a gene: 2. This CDR3 is built from 14 residues. The CDR3 sequence is CASSRLAGVYEQYF. CDR3 bases: TGTGCCAGCAGCCGACTAGCGGGGGTCTACGAGCAGTACTTC.

This sequence joins TRBV6-5 and TRBJ2-2, with 7 positions matching TRBD1. The V gene end was trimmed by 7 bases and the J gene end by 2 bases; junction bases not matched to a gene: 4. CDR1 is MNHEY, CDR2 SVGAGI, per germline. The CDR3 spans 14 residues. CDR3 DNA sequence: TGTGCCAGCAAGGGGACAGCAAACACCGGGGAGCTGTTTTTT. This codes for CASKGTANTGELFF.

This sequence joins TRBV28 and TRBJ2-2, with 9 bases aligning to TRBD1. Trimming at V came to 5 bases and at J to 7 bases, leaving 8 bases not matched to a gene. The length of the CDR3 is 15 residues. Germline values: CDR1 MDHEN, CDR2 SYDVKM. CDR3 residues: CASSENRGRSGELFF. The CDR3 nucleotides read TGTGCCAGCAGTGAAAACAGGGGGCGAAGCGGGGAGCTGTTTTTT.

J is TRBJ1-1 and V is TRBV7-2; D is ambiguous. CDR1 is SGHTA and CDR2 is FQGNSA in the germline V gene. The CDR3 runs to 13 residues. V gave up 4 bases and J gave up 1 base, with 7 bases separating them. DNA for the CDR3: TGTGCCAGCAGCTCTAGACGGAACACTGAAGCTTTCTTT. Amino acid sequence: CASSSRRNTEAFF.

CDR3 bases: TGTGCCAGCAGTTACTCGATGCAGGGATCCTATGGCTACACCTTC. It is translated as CASSYSMQGSYGYTF. V and J are TRBV6-5 and TRBJ1-2, with a tentative D call TRBD1 (5 bases). This CDR3 has 15 amino acids. Per the germline V gene, CDR1 is MNHEY and CDR2 is SVGAGI. V lost 0 bases, J lost 4 bases, and 12 bases lay in between.

This clone showed up just a few times. The chain uses TRBV2 and TRBJ1-6; 9 bases map to TRBD1. Per the germline V gene, CDR1 is SNHLY and CDR2 is FYNNEI. The CDR3 runs to 16 residues. The J segment lost 11 bases and the V segment lost 1 base, leaving 9 bases of the junction unmatched. CDR3 coding DNA: TGTGCCAGCAGTGAAGACAGGGGGCGAATTGATCCACCCCTCCACTTT. Translating gives CASSEDRGRIDPPLHF.

The table lists this clone with a count of one. The chain has TRBV4-3 and TRBJ1-1; TRBD1 aligns across 7 bases. CDR1 and CDR2 from the germline V gene are LGHNA and YSLEER. V was pared by 2 bases and J by 2 bases, with 5 bases of the junction left unmatched. This CDR3 is built from 15 residues. The chain's CDR3 is CASSQPTGVNTEAFF. For the CDR3, the DNA is TGCGCCAGCAGCCAACCTACAGGGGTAAACACTGAAGCTTTCTTT.

The V gene is TRBV28, the J gene TRBJ2-7, with 11 bases fitting TRBD1. The V segment lost 2 bases and the J segment 3 bases; nucleotides outside the gene matches: 0. CDR3 length: 14 amino acids. Germline assignment: CDR1 MDHEN and CDR2 SYDVKM. CDR3 in amino acids: CASSLGTGGYEQYF. The CDR3 nucleotides read TGTGCCAGCAGTTTAGGGACAGGGGGCTACGAGCAGTACTTC.